This passage covers 21 T cell receptor beta chains from one sample sequenced in a study of cytomegalovirus exposure and HLA in healthy donors. The PCR contained 60 Vbeta and 13 Jbeta primers. Only in-frame clones appear in the TCRdb table, and some are missing; sequencing was by immunoSEQ multiplex PCR. This table holds 120,000 or so clones, 10% found once. Input material: PBMCs. All receptors derive from a young woman in good health and CMV-seropositive.

This clone was seen a handful of times. V gene TRBV7-9 combines with J gene TRBJ2-1, with TRBD2 matching over 14 bases. With 5 bases clipped from V and 9 bases from J, the junction kept 6 bases outside the gene matches. The CDR3 is 15 amino acids. Germline assignment: CDR1 SEHNR and CDR2 FQNEAQ (reference sequence). The CDR3 here is CASSTQGTSGGEQFF. The CDR3 nucleotides read TGTGCCAGCAGCACCCAAGGGACTAGCGGGGGTGAGCAGTTCTTC.

The gene calls are TRBV5-5 and TRBJ1-4; D is perhaps TRBD1 (6 bases). This CDR3 spans 17 amino acids. Germline CDR1 reads SGHKS; CDR2 reads YYEKEE (reference sequence). V was trimmed by 1 base and J by 0 bases, leaving 13 bases between them. In nucleotides, the CDR3 is TGTGCCAGCAGCTTGCGTTTTGAGGGGGCAACTAATGAAAAACTGTTTTTT. It codes for CASSLRFEGATNEKLFF.

This clone was seen a handful of times. The chain uses TRBV2 and TRBJ2-1, with D hard to call. Germline-derived CDR1 and CDR2 are SNHLY and FYNNEI. Trimming stripped 7 bases from V and 10 bases from J, with 8 bases between. The CDR3 sequence is 10 residues long. CDR3 sequence: CASKVREQFF. CDR3 nucleotide sequence: TGTGCCAGCAAAGTCCGGGAGCAGTTCTTC.

This clone came up a few times. This rearrangement joins TRBV15 to TRBJ2-2; TRBD2 agrees at 9 bases. The V and J ends lost 6 bases and 6 bases, in that order; junction bases with no gene match: 8. CDR1 and CDR2 from the germline V gene are LNHNV and YYDKDF (reference sequence). The CDR3 is 15 amino acids. The CDR3 bases are TGTGCCACCAGAATTGGCGGGAGGGCCTCCGGGGAGCTGTTTTTT. It specifies CATRIGGRASGELFF. Using reference TRBV15 and TRBJ2-2 for the parts outside the CDR3, the full variable domain is DAMVIQNPRYQVTQFGKPVTLSCSQTLNHNVMYWYQQKSSQAPKLLFHYYDKDFNNEADTPDNFQSRRPNTSFCFLDIRSPGLGDTAMYLCATRIGGRASGELFFGEGSRLTVL.

The CDR3, as DNA: TGTGCCAGCAGTGAGACAATTACCGATATGAACACTGAAGCTTTCTTT. Protein: CASSETITDMNTEAFF. The chain combines TRBV25-1 with TRBJ1-1; D is undetermined. Germline V gene data show CDR1 as MGHDK and CDR2 as SYGVNS. CDR3 length: 16 residues. Trimming took off 3 bases at V and 0 bases at J, with 14 bases between the two ends.

V gene TRBV27 combines with J gene TRBJ2-1, with 7 positions matching TRBD2. This CDR3 contains 13 residues. V shed 6 bases and J 4 bases; nucleotides not matched to a gene: 3. Germline V CDR1 and CDR2: MNHEY, SMNVEV (reference sequence). The CDR3 DNA follows: TGTGCCAGCAGCGCAGCGGGGTACAATGAGCAGTTCTTC. Residues: CASSAAGYNEQFF.

This clone was counted a few times. The V call is TRBV19, the J call TRBJ2-1, with 13 bases identical to TRBD2. The V and J ends lost 6 bases and 7 bases, in that order; junction bases with no gene match: 6. Germline CDR1 reads LNHDA; CDR2 reads SQIVND (reference sequence). The CDR3 loop spans 15 amino acids. In DNA, the CDR3 is TGTGCCAGTAGCTCGACTAGCGGGAGGTCGAATGAGCAGTTCTTC. The encoded protein is CASSSTSGRSNEQFF.

This sequence joins TRBV7-9 and TRBJ2-2, with 7 bases lining up with TRBD1. Germline V gene lookup returns CDR1 SEHNR and CDR2 FQNEAQ (reference sequence). This CDR3 has 15 residues. The V and J ends lost 1 base and 3 bases, in that order; junction bases with no gene match: 2. As DNA, the CDR3 is TGTGCCAGCAGCTTAGGACAGGGAGACACCGGGGAGCTGTTTTTT. Amino acids: CASSLGQGDTGELFF.

This clone was observed a single time. Other nucleotide sequences from this sample produce the same CDR3. The rearrangement links TRBV5-1 to TRBJ1-1; TRBD1 aligns across 7 bases. V lost 0 bases, J lost 4 bases, and 12 bases stayed unmatched. This CDR3 contains 17 residues. Germline V lookup: CDR1 SGHRS, CDR2 YFSETQ. CDR3 amino acids: CASSLAQGVIGITEAFF. The DNA of the CDR3 is TGCGCCAGCAGCTTGGCCCAGGGGGTTATAGGTATCACTGAAGCTTTCTTT.

The rearrangement links TRBV28 to TRBJ1-1; D is unclear. Trimming cost V 6 bases and J 6 bases, with 8 bases left between them. CDR3 length: 11 residues. CDR1 is MDHEN and CDR2 is SYDVKM in the germline V gene. CDR3 loop: CASRTTAEAFF. In nucleotides, the CDR3 is TGTGCCAGCAGAACCACGGCTGAAGCTTTCTTT.

This rearrangement joins TRBV6-5 to TRBJ1-2; no firm D call. The CDR3 runs 13 residues. Per germline, CDR1 MNHEY and CDR2 SVGAGI. Deletions cut 8 bases from V and 5 bases from J, with 15 bases between. The CDR3 DNA reads TGTGCCAGCCGCACGGGGTCATTATATGGCTACACCTTC. Translation gives CASRTGSLYGYTF.

This clone was seen a handful of times. V is TRBV5-1 and J is TRBJ1-1; D gene ambiguous. Trimming cost V 5 bases and J 1 base, with 12 bases left between them. Germline V gives CDR1 SGHRS, CDR2 YFSETQ. The CDR3 spans 14 residues. The CDR3 here is CASRDGVANTEAFF. CDR3 bases: TGCGCCAGCAGAGACGGGGTGGCGAACACTGAAGCTTTCTTT.

This clone was picked up a small number of times. The chain is built from TRBV6-5 and TRBJ1-2; D remains unclear. V was shortened by 0 bases and J by 3 bases, with 8 bases between the two germline ends. The germline V gene encodes CDR1 MNHEY and CDR2 SVGAGI. The CDR3 is 14 residues long. The CDR3 DNA reads as TGTGCCAGCAGTTACTCGATCGGGGACTATGGCTACACCTTC. This translates into CASSYSIGDYGYTF.

This clone was observed a handful of times. The V and J genes are TRBV27 and TRBJ1-1; no clear D. V was cut by 5 bases and J by 0 bases, with 13 bases left in between. The CDR3 has 15 amino acids. Germline values: CDR1 MNHEY, CDR2 SMNVEV (reference sequence). CDR3 sequence reads: CASSTSRDLNTEAFF. The CDR3 nucleotides are TGTGCCAGCAGTACTAGCCGGGATCTGAACACTGAAGCTTTCTTT.

This chain uses TRBV11-2 with TRBJ2-1, with no clear D. The germline CDR1 and CDR2 sequences are SGHAT and FQNNGV. Trimming cost V 2 bases and J 2 bases, with 4 bases left between them. This CDR3 has 13 residues. The CDR3 sequence: CASSLQAYNEQFF. In nucleotides, the CDR3 is TGTGCCAGCAGCTTACAGGCCTACAATGAGCAGTTCTTC.

This clone was seen a few times. The chain uses TRBV5-1 and TRBJ2-3; no definite D call. V gave up 6 bases and J gave up 1 base, with 6 bases separating them. Germline lookup yields CDR1 SGHRS and CDR2 YFSETQ. This CDR3 has 12 amino acids. CDR3: CASTSGTDTQYF. The CDR3 region has the DNA TGCGCCAGCACCTCAGGCACAGATACGCAGTATTTT.

This clone was seen a few times. The chain couples TRBV25-1 to TRBJ2-5; maybe TRBD2 (7 bases). The CDR3 has 16 residues. The V and J ends lost 3 bases and 1 base respectively, with 15 bases between them. Germline V gives CDR1 MGHDK, CDR2 SYGVNS. The CDR3 reads CASSDWGGLIQETQYF. CDR3 coding DNA: TGTGCCAGCAGTGACTGGGGGGGCCTGATCCAAGAGACCCAGTACTTC.

The genes are TRBV5-1 and TRBJ1-2; 10 nucleotides line up with TRBD1. After removal of 2 bases from V and 6 bases from J, the junction contained 7 bases not matched to a gene. The CDR3 has 15 residues. Germline V gene lookup returns CDR1 SGHRS and CDR2 YFSETQ. The CDR3 here is CASSFTGTGEDGYTF. CDR3 bases: TGCGCCAGCAGCTTTACCGGGACAGGGGAAGATGGCTACACCTTC.

This clone was observed a single time. The V and J genes are TRBV13 and TRBJ2-5, with TRBD1 matching 8 bases. The CDR3 loop spans 16 amino acids. With V trimmed by 1 base and J by 5 bases, 9 bases remained unmatched. Germline loops: CDR1 PRHDT, CDR2 FYEKMQ (reference sequence). The CDR3 bases are TGTGCCAGCAGCTTAGTTGGCAGGGGGCTAGGGGAGACCCAGTACTTC. Translating gives CASSLVGRGLGETQYF.

The sample holds a few counts of this clone. V usage is TRBV27 and J usage is TRBJ2-7; a weak D match, TRBD2 (6 bases). The CDR3 totals 17 residues. Trimming pared 3 bases from V and 4 bases from J, leaving 22 bases between. CDR1 is MNHEY and CDR2 is SMNVEV in the germline V gene (reference sequence). CDR3: CASSFSGFRGKTYEQYF. Written as DNA, the CDR3 is TGTGCCAGCAGTTTCTCGGGGTTCCGCGGGAAAACGTACGAGCAGTACTTC.

This clone turned up a few times. V and J are TRBV6-1 and TRBJ2-4; 8 nucleotides match TRBD2. The CDR3 is made up of 18 amino acids. In germline, CDR1 is MNHNS, CDR2 SASEGT. V was pared by 4 bases and J by 0 bases, with 11 bases of the junction left unmatched. The CDR3 region is CASSVAVAGFLAKNIQYF. In nucleotides, the CDR3 is TGTGCCAGCAGTGTGGCGGTAGCGGGATTCTTAGCCAAAAACATTCAGTACTTC.